The present T cell receptor (beta chain) was sequenced within a study of regulatory T cells. Findings of the study overall: Compared with autologous conventional CD4+ cells and control regulatory cells, CD3G-deficient regulatory T cells showed reduced diversity.

V was cut by 3 bases and J by 1 base, with 12 bases left in between. The germline V gene encodes CDR1 SGHVS and CDR2 FQNEAQ. This CDR3 comprises 15 residues. The PCR used 52 TRBV and 13 TRBJ primers. Assay used: immunoSEQ multiplex PCR; TCRdb lists only in-frame clones, some missing. The data hold some 6,100 clones, with around 89% observed a single time. On this clone itself: The antigen remains undetermined.

This rearrangement joins TRBV7-8 to TRBJ1-1; D possibly corresponds to TRBD1 (5 bases). This TCR came from a person between 18 and 30 years old with CD3G deficiency. Sequencing used CD4+ Tregs sorted from blood. In DNA, the CDR3 is TGTGCCAGCAGCTTGGGGGGAAGGGGGAACACTGAAGCTTTCTTT. It yields the protein CASSLGGRGNTEAFF.